This is a list of T cell receptor beta chains from one sample in a study of T-cell reconstitution after alpha-beta-depleted transplantation in children. MiXCR, applied by TCRdb to the PCR reads, yields one record per CDR3 protein. The table lists a few hundred thousand distinct CDR3 sequences, approximately 7.3% of them singletons. The source was peripheral blood, collected 360 days after TCRalphabeta/CD19-depleted stem cell transplant. The receptors here all came from a female patient aged 2-15 years who had a stem cell transplant for Fanconi anemia, so the T cells may come from the graft donor. The CDR3 runs from the conserved cysteine through the conserved F or W. The D gene is left open where the match is weak. Part of the rows lack a size; the others show once, few, many or a class for expanded clones.

TRBD1,TRBV10-3,few,TRBJ1-4,TGTGCCACACGGACAGGGGGCGCGGGGGGCTTTTATGAAAAACTGTTTTTT,CATRTGGAGGFYEKLFF
NA,TRBV11-2,NA,TRBJ2-6,TGTGCCAGCAGCTTAGTTCGAGGGCGTGGGGCCAACGTCCTGACTTTC,CASSLVRGRGANVLTF
TRBD1,TRBV7-2,few,TRBJ1-2,TGTGCCAGCAGCCTAGGTGGGACAGGGGGCGGCTACACCTTC,CASSLGGTGGGYTF
TRBD1,TRBV28,NA,TRBJ1-2,TGTGCCAGCAGTTTGTCCAGAAACAGGGGGCACACCTTC,CASSLSRNRGHTF
NA,TRBV12-3/TRBV12-4,many,TRBJ1-2,TGTGCCAGCAGTTTAGTGAACGGGTGGTACTATGGCTACACCTTC,CASSLVNGWYYGYTF
NA,TRBV28,NA,TRBJ1-3,TGTGCCAGCAGTCGACCTAGCTCTGGAAACACCATATATTTT,CASSRPSSGNTIYF
TRBD2,TRBV9,many,TRBJ2-1,TGTGCCAGCACGGGGGGACACAATGAGCAGTTCTTC,CASTGGHNEQFF
NA,TRBV7-9,many,TRBJ2-5,TGTGCCAGCAGCTTTTCGGTAGAGACCCAGTACTTC,CASSFSVETQYF
TRBD1,TRBV4-2,many,TRBJ1-5,TGTGCCAGCAGCTGGGGGGACAGGGGGTATAATCAGCCCCAGCATTTT,CASSWGDRGYNQPQHF
NA,TRBV24-1,many,TRBJ2-1,TGTGCCACCAGTGATTCAAGCCCTAGCTCCTACAATGAGCAGTTCTTC,CATSDSSPSSYNEQFF
NA,TRBV20-1,few,TRBJ1-2,TGCAGTGCTAGAGAGCACAACTATGGCTACACCTTC,CSAREHNYGYTF
NA,TRBV5-1,many,TRBJ1-1,TGCGCCAGCAGCCCGACCCGGGACACTGAAGCTTTCTTT,CASSPTRDTEAFF
TRBD1,TRBV28,NA,TRBJ1-1,TGTGCCAGCAGCAGCTTCGCCGGACAGGGGATGACTGAAGCTTTCTTT,CASSSFAGQGMTEAFF
TRBD2,TRBV29-1,many,TRBJ2-7,TGCAGCGTTGAAGATGCTAGCGGGGGAGTCTACGAGCAGTACTTC,CSVEDASGGVYEQYF
TRBD2,TRBV5-6,many,TRBJ2-3,TGTGCCAGCAGCTCCCGCGGAGGGAGGGAAGATACGCAGTATTTT,CASSSRGGREDTQYF
TRBD1,TRBV3-1,NA,TRBJ1-2,TGTGCCAGCAGCCAACGGGACAGAGTTTATGGCTACACCTTC,CASSQRDRVYGYTF
TRBD2,TRBV4-2,few,TRBJ2-1,TGTGCCAGCAGCCAAGATCTGGCTAGCGGGGTTAATGAGCAGTTCTTC,CASSQDLASGVNEQFF
TRBD1,TRBV7-9,few,TRBJ2-5,TGTGCCAGCACTAATAGGGACAGTGAAGAGACCCAGTACTTC,CASTNRDSEETQYF
TRBD1,TRBV20-1,many,TRBJ2-1,TGCAGTTCAACAGGGGTGACCTACAATGAGCAGTTCTTC,CSSTGVTYNEQFF
NA,TRBV6-5,few,TRBJ1-2,TGTGCCAGCAGCCGTGGAGGGTGGTATGGCTACACCTTC,CASSRGGWYGYTF
NA,TRBV7-2,NA,TRBJ2-3,TGTGCCAGCAGCACGAGGGGGGGGCCGGGAGATACGCAGTATTTT,CASSTRGGPGDTQYF
NA,TRBV10-3,many,TRBJ2-5,TGTGCCATCAGTGACCCGGGACCCAGGACGGAGACCCAGTACTTC,CAISDPGPRTETQYF
NA,TRBV4-1,many,TRBJ2-3,TGCGCCAGCAGCCAAGTAGCGATATACACAGATACGCAGTATTTT,CASSQVAIYTDTQYF
NA,TRBV3-1,NA,TRBJ2-1,TGTGCCAGCAGCCAAGACCTCGGGACCACCAATGAGCAGTTCTTC,CASSQDLGTTNEQFF
NA,TRBV7-3,many,TRBJ2-6,TGTGCCAGCAGCTTAGATGGGAACTCTGGGGCCAACGTCCTGACTTTC,CASSLDGNSGANVLTF
NA,TRBV27,many,TRBJ1-2,TGTGCCAGCAAAAATGGGGGGGGATCCCCTAACTATGGCTACACCTTC,CASKNGGGSPNYGYTF
NA,TRBV29-1,many,TRBJ1-1,TGCAGCGTTGCGGGGTCCGACACTGAAGCTTTCTTT,CSVAGSDTEAFF
NA,TRBV28,many,TRBJ2-3,TGTGCCAGCAGTTTATCTGGGGGCATGCGCACAGATACGCAGTATTTT,CASSLSGGMRTDTQYF
TRBD2,TRBV7-3,NA,TRBJ2-1,TGTGCCAGCAGCCCAAGAGCGGGGGTCCCCTACAATGAGCAGTTCTTC,CASSPRAGVPYNEQFF
NA,TRBV24-1,many,TRBJ1-1,TGTGCCACCCAAGATTCGGGTGGAACTGAAGCTTTCTTT,CATQDSGGTEAFF
TRBD1,TRBV5-1,many,TRBJ1-1,TGCGCCAGCAGATTCCTGACAGGGGGGAACACTGAAGCTTTCTTT,CASRFLTGGNTEAFF
NA,TRBV28,many,TRBJ2-5,TGTGCCAGCAGTCATTCACTAGCCAAAGCCGGAGGAGAGACCCAGTACTTC,CASSHSLAKAGGETQYF
TRBD2,TRBV20-1,many,TRBJ2-1,TGCAGTGCTAGAGGGTATAGCGGGGTCTCCTATGAGCAGTTCTTC,CSARGYSGVSYEQFF